This TCR beta chain was sequenced during a study of blood T cell repertoires in COVID-19. Study overall: The United States, Italy and Spain were the sources of the acute and convalescent COVID-19 samples. The cDNA or gDNA used as material had been derived from T cells, B-cell-depleted T cells, or PBMCs.

Everyone who took part was 18 to 89 years old, and they came from 20 to 25 US areas. V was clipped by 2 bases and J by 4 bases; unmatched bases: 1. The CDR3 contains 14 residues. Germline V CDR1 and CDR2: MNHEY, SMNVEV (reference sequence). As processed by the authors: Cell counts per sample came from amplifying reference gene primers. Repertoires were generated with immunoSEQ multiplex PCR, while TCRdb's copy carries only in-frame clones and drops some. The DNA gave D and trimming, while V, J and clone size come from that table. The table lists approximately 170,000 clones, around 80% of them singletons.

This TCR derives from a woman between 45 and 65 years old in a cohort exposed to, infected with or recovered from COVID-19 (not recorded which). This rearrangement joins TRBV27 to TRBJ1-2; 10 positions agree with TRBD1. Sequencing input: PBMCs or T cells enriched from blood (not recorded which). CDR3 sequence: CASSLRTGGYGYTF. The CDR3 coding sequence is TGTGCCAGCAGTTTAAGGACAGGGGGCTATGGCTACACCTTC.